This T cell receptor beta chain appears in the sequencing data of a study of T-cell reconstitution after alpha-beta-depleted transplantation in children. This clonotype has ten or more counts. The authors prepared the TCRbeta library with unique molecular identifiers. In TCRdb, the PCR reads were re-called with MiXCR into one record per CDR3 protein. The data show approximately 390,000 distinct CDR3 sequences, roughly 11% seen once. The TCR originated in a human donor who donated a stem cell graft to a child with acute myeloid leukemia. Sequencing used PBMCs from the stem cell graft donor, obtained from the stem cell graft.

The CDR3 here is CASSYSDGLQTWNTQYF. The CDR3 coding sequence is TGTGCCAGCAGTTACTCCGACGGACTACAAACATGGAATACGCAGTATTTT. The gene calls are TRBV6-2 or TRBV6-3 and TRBJ2-3; possibly TRBD2 for D (6 bases). The CDR3 covers 17 residues. The ends were cut back, 0 bases at V and 7 bases at J, with 20 bases in the middle. The germline V gene encodes CDR1 MNHEY and CDR2 SVGEGT.